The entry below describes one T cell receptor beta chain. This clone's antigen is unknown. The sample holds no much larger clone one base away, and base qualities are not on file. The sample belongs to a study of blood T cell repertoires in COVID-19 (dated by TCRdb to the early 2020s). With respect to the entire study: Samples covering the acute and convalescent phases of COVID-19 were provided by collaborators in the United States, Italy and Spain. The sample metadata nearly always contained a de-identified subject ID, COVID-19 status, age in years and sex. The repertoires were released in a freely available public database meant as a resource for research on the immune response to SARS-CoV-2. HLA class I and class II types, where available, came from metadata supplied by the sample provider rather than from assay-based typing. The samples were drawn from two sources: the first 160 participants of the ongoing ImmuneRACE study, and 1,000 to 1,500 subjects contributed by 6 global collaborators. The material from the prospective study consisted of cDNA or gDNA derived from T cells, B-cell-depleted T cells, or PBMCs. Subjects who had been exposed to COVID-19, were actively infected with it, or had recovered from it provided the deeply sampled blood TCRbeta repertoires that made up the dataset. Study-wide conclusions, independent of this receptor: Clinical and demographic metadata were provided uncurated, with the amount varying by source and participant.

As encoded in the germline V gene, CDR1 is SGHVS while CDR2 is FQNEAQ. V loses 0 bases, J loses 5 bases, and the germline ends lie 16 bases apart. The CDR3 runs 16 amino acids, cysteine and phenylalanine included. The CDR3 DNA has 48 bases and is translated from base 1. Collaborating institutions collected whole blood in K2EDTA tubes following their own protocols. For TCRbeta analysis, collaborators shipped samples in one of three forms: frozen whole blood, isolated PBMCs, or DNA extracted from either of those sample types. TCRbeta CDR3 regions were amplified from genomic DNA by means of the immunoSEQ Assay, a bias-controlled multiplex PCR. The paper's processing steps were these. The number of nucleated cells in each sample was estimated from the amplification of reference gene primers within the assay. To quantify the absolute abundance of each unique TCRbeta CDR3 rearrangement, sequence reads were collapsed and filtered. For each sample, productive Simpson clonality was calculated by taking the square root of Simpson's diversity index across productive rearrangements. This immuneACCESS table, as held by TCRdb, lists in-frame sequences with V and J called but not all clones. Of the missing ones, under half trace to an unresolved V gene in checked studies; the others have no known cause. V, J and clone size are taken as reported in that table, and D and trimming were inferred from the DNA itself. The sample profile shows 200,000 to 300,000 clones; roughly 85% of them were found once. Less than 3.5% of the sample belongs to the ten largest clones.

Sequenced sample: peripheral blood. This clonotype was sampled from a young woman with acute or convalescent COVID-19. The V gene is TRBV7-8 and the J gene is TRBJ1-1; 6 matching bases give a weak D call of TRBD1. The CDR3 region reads CASSLARGGRWTEAFF. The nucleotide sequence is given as TGTGCCAGCAGCTTAGCTCGGGGGGGGCGATGGACTGAAGCTTTCTTT.